These 26 T cell receptor beta chains were sequenced from one sample in a study of blood T cells in healthy people across ages. A second about 6 to 11 cycle PCR used barcoded and J-beta primers. A single record per CDR3 protein comes from TCRdb applying MiXCR to the 5' RACE reads. The data hold about 800,000 distinct CDR3 sequences, with more than 20% observed a single time. These data are also associated with another study on T cells of mothers and their children.

The sequenced material came from blood. The receptors derive from a boy aged 5-17 years in good health.

This clonotype was picked up a small number of times. The V call is TRBV25-1, the J call TRBJ2-2; 9 bases line up with TRBD2. The CDR3 loop spans 14 amino acids. The trim removed 9 bases at V and 6 bases at J, leaving 8 bases unmatched. Germline-derived CDR1 and CDR2 are MGHDK and SYGVNS. In nucleotides, the CDR3 is TGTGCCAGTGGGCGGCTAGCGGGACCCGGGGAGCTGTTTTTT. Translated, it gives CASGRLAGPGELFF.

This clonotype has more than one count but fewer than ten. J is TRBJ2-7 and V is TRBV28; TRBD1 might be the D (6 bases). The CDR3 sequence is 14 residues long. Germline assignment: CDR1 MDHEN and CDR2 SYDVKM. The V gene lost 4 bases and the J gene lost 2 bases, with 12 bases spanning the gap. The CDR3, as DNA: TGTGCCAGCAGTTCCAGGGGACGCCCCTACGAGCAGTACTTC. Its protein product is CASSSRGRPYEQYF.

The V gene is TRBV6-6, the J gene TRBJ1-5, with 7 bases matching TRBD1. Trimming at V came to 0 bases and at J to 3 bases, leaving 8 bases not matched to a gene. Germline CDR1 is MNHNY and CDR2 is SVGAGI (reference sequence). This CDR3 comprises 17 residues. DNA for the CDR3: TGTGCCAGCAGTTACTCGGTCGGGACAGACTACAATCAGCCCCAGCATTTT. Protein: CASSYSVGTDYNQPQHF.

V and J are TRBV29-1 and TRBJ2-5, with TRBD2 identical over 15 bases. The J call is uncertain, as TRBJ2-7 better fits the DNA end. This CDR3 comprises 13 residues. Germline V gene data show CDR1 as SQVTM and CDR2 as ANQGSEA. The CDR3 protein is CSVWTSGRGEQYF. CDR3 sequence (DNA): TGCAGCGTTTGGACTAGCGGGAGGGGCGAGCAGTACTTC.

The chain uses TRBV3-1 and TRBJ2-5, with TRBD1 matching 9 bases. The V segment lost 4 bases and the J segment 5 bases; nucleotides outside the gene matches: 11. This CDR3 is built from 16 residues. In germline, CDR1 is LGHDT, CDR2 YNNKEL (reference sequence). In DNA, the CDR3 is TGTGCCAGCAGCCGCCCGGGACAGGGCCCTCGGGAGACCCAGTACTTC. Its translation: CASSRPGQGPRETQYF.

The chain joins TRBV20-1 to TRBJ1-1, with D possibly TRBD1 on 6 matching bases. Germline values: CDR1 DFQATT, CDR2 SNEGSKA (reference sequence). V was trimmed by 4 bases and J by 6 bases, leaving 15 bases between them. This CDR3 is built from 13 residues. Here the CDR3 DNA reads TGCAGTGCTATTCTAGTGGGGGCCCCTGAAGCTTTCTTT. The encoded protein is CSAILVGAPEAFF.

In this sample, this clonotype turned up a few times. V is TRBV6-2 or TRBV6-3 and J is TRBJ2-7; possible D gene TRBD1, 5 bases. The CDR3 is made up of 14 amino acids. The V gene's germline CDR1 is MNHEY and CDR2 SVGEGT. Trimming removed 8 bases from V and 0 bases from J, with 14 bases in between. This chain's CDR3 is CASHKGHRSYEQYF. Here the CDR3 DNA reads TGTGCCAGCCATAAAGGACATCGCTCCTACGAGCAGTACTTC.

This clonotype was picked up a small number of times. V is TRBV6-5 and J is TRBJ2-7; 8 bases are a match to TRBD1. CDR1 and CDR2 (germline): MNHEY, SVGAGI. There are 15 residues in the CDR3. The V segment lost 7 bases and the J segment 0 bases; nucleotides outside the gene matches: 8. CDR3 sequence (DNA): TGTGCCAGCACCTACTCGACAGGGGACTCCTACGAGCAGTACTTC. The encoded protein is CASTYSTGDSYEQYF.

The chain couples TRBV4-1 to TRBJ2-1, with TRBD1 as a possible D gene (5 bases). Germline CDR1 and CDR2: MGHRA and YSYEKL. The V and J ends lost 3 bases and 6 bases respectively, with 24 bases between them. The CDR3 runs to 18 residues. This CDR3 is CASSHLASRAGNLNEQFF. The CDR3 DNA reads TGCGCCAGCAGCCACCTGGCCTCAAGGGCAGGGAACCTCAATGAGCAGTTCTTC.

The chain has TRBV4-3 and TRBJ1-2; 7 bases agree with TRBD1. Germline-derived CDR1 and CDR2 are LGHNA and YSLEER. The junction had 6 bases not matched to a gene; V was cut back by 1 base and J by 4 bases. CDR3 length equals 15 residues. The CDR3 spells CASSQGRGRGYGYTF. The CDR3 nucleotides read TGCGCCAGCAGCCAAGGGAGGGGGCGCGGCTATGGCTACACCTTC.

This clonotype was counted only a few times. This rearrangement joins TRBV20-1 to TRBJ2-5; D may be TRBD1 or TRBD2 (5 bases each). The CDR3 contains 12 residues. Germline V lookup: CDR1 DFQATT, CDR2 SNEGSKA (reference sequence). V was cut by 3 bases and J by 5 bases, with 10 bases left in between. The CDR3 coding sequence is TGCAGTGCTAGTCGGGGCAGCGAGACCCAGTACTTC. Its translation is CSASRGSETQYF.

This clonotype was counted a few times. The chain links TRBV7-9 to TRBJ2-4, with TRBD2 matching 7 bases. Germline-derived CDR1 and CDR2 are SEHNR and FQNEAQ (reference sequence). This CDR3 contains 14 residues. V dropped 0 bases and J dropped 6; count of bases not matched to a gene: 2. The CDR3: CASSLAAGVNIQYF. In DNA form, the CDR3 reads TGTGCCAGCAGCTTAGCGGCGGGGGTAAACATTCAGTACTTC.

There are a few counts of this clonotype. The chain links TRBV6-6 to TRBJ2-7; perhaps D is TRBD1 or TRBD2 (5 bases each). The CDR3 contains 14 residues. CDR1 MNHNY and CDR2 SVGAGI come from the germline V gene (reference sequence). The V end was cut by 1 base, the J end by 0 bases, with 7 bases between. CDR3 loop: CASSYWGSSYEQYF. DNA of the CDR3: TGTGCCAGCAGTTACTGGGGGAGCTCCTACGAGCAGTACTTC.

The sample holds a few counts of this clonotype. CDR3 amino acids: CASSLGIPIQETQYF. In nucleotides, the CDR3 is TGCGCCAGCAGCTTGGGCATACCTATCCAAGAGACCCAGTACTTC. The genes are TRBV5-1 and TRBJ2-5; D is undetermined. CDR1 is SGHRS and CDR2 is YFSETQ in the germline V gene. This CDR3 is 15 amino acids long. The V end lost 0 bases, the J end lost 1 base, and 10 bases lay between the germline ends.

V usage is TRBV9 and J usage is TRBJ2-5; unclear D gene. The J call may not be correct, given that the DNA end is closer to TRBJ2-7. Germline CDR1 is SGDLS and CDR2 is YYNGEE. The CDR3 has 10 residues. The CDR3 nucleotides are TGTGCCAGCAGCGTAGACGAGCAGTACTTC. Amino acids: CASSVDEQYF.

Only one count was recorded for this clonotype. This chain joins TRBV5-4 and TRBJ2-1; D gene ambiguous. The V gene's germline CDR1 is SGHNT and CDR2 YYREEE (reference sequence). This CDR3 contains 14 residues. V lost 0 bases to trimming and J lost 6 bases, with 10 bases between them. CDR3 sequence reads: CASSLGSGRNEQFF. The CDR3 coding sequence is TGTGCCAGCAGCTTGGGATCAGGACGCAATGAGCAGTTCTTC.

This clonotype has only a few counts. This chain uses TRBV7-8 with TRBJ2-4; D assignment may be TRBD1 or TRBD2 (5 bases each). The CDR3 totals 16 residues. The V end was cut by 3 bases, the J end by 8 bases, with 20 bases between. Looked up from germline, CDR1 is SGHVS and CDR2 is FQNEAQ. CDR3 residues: CASSFPGQGVGHIQYF. The CDR3 region has the DNA TGTGCCAGCAGCTTCCCCGGCCAGGGAGTCGGTCACATTCAGTACTTC.

This clonotype was seen only a few times. The V call is TRBV10-3, the J call TRBJ2-5; D perhaps matches TRBD1 (6 bases). CDR1 is ENHRY and CDR2 is SYGVKD in the germline V gene. V was pared by 8 bases and J by 2 bases, with 18 bases between. This CDR3 has 15 residues. CDR3 sequence (DNA): TGTGCCATCTCCAAGAAGACAGGAGGACAAGAGACCCAGTACTTC. Amino acids: CAISKKTGGQETQYF.

The chain combines TRBV5-6 with TRBJ1-2; 7 bases fit TRBD1. V shed 4 bases and J 8 bases; nucleotides not matched to a gene: 8. The V gene's germline CDR1 is SGHDT and CDR2 YYEEEE. This CDR3 comprises 13 residues. CDR3 DNA: TGTGCCAGCAGCCCAACCGGGACAGAGGGCTACACCTTC. Its protein product is CASSPTGTEGYTF. Full variable domain (rest looked up from reference TRBV5-6 and TRBJ1-2): DAGVTQSPTHLIKTRGQQVTLRCSPKSGHDTVSWYQQALGQGPQFIFQYYEEEERQRGNFPDRFSGHQFPNYSSELNVNALLLGDSALYLCASSPTGTEGYTFGSGTRLTVV.

This chain uses TRBV7-2 with TRBJ1-1; no definite D call. Germline values: CDR1 SGHTA, CDR2 FQGNSA. The CDR3 runs 14 residues. The V end lost 2 bases, the J end lost 0 bases, and 7 bases lay between the germline ends. CDR3 loop: CASSLTRMNTEAFF. The CDR3 DNA reads as TGTGCCAGCAGCTTAACACGGATGAACACTGAAGCTTTCTTT.

This clonotype was seen a few times. J is TRBJ2-5 and V is TRBV4-3; 8 nucleotides align to TRBD1. This CDR3 contains 15 residues. V shed 1 base and J 5 bases; nucleotides not matched to a gene: 6. The germline V gene encodes CDR1 LGHNA and CDR2 YSLEER. CDR3: CASSQGTGYQETQYF. The DNA of the CDR3 is TGCGCCAGCAGCCAAGGGACAGGGTATCAGGAGACCCAGTACTTC.

As regards this clonotype: Sequence at one end of the junction differs from germline and may be a read error. The V call is TRBV6-6, the J call TRBJ1-6; D gene unclear. The CDR3 spans 17 residues. Germline CDR1 MNHNY, CDR2 SVGAGI (reference sequence). In DNA form, the CDR3 reads TGTGCCAGCAGTTACGATGATCCAGTCTCCTATAATTCGCCCCTCCACTTT. Its protein product is CASSYDDPVSYNSPLHF.

The rearrangement uses TRBV3-1 and TRBJ2-1; D is ambiguous. Trimming cost V 1 base and J 8 bases, with 6 bases left between them. Germline CDR1 is LGHDT and CDR2 is YNNKEL (reference sequence). This CDR3 comprises 12 residues. The CDR3 here is CASSQVFDEQFF. CDR3 nucleotide sequence: TGTGCCAGCAGCCAAGTTTTCGATGAGCAGTTCTTC.

This clonotype came up a few times. The genes are TRBV4-3 and TRBJ2-7, with D uncertain. The germline V gene encodes CDR1 LGHNA and CDR2 YSLEER. Trimming took 1 base from V and 3 from J, leaving 10 bases between them. This CDR3 is 14 amino acids long. The CDR3 region has the DNA TGCGCCAGCAGCCAAGTAGTAGCAGGCTACGAGCAGTACTTC. Translating it yields CASSQVVAGYEQYF.

The chain couples TRBV6-2 or TRBV6-3 to TRBJ1-2; D is uncertain. The V end lost 0 bases, the J end lost 2 bases, and 7 bases lay between the germline ends. This CDR3 contains 14 residues. CDR1 is MNHEY and CDR2 is SVGEGT in the germline V gene. The CDR3 spells CASSYSIGNYGYTF. CDR3 nucleotides: TGTGCCAGCAGTTACTCTATCGGAAACTATGGCTACACCTTC.

The gene calls are TRBV6-5 and TRBJ2-4; D might be TRBD1 (5 bases). V lost 5 bases to trimming and J lost 0 bases, with 14 bases between them. CDR1 MNHEY and CDR2 SVGAGI come from the germline V gene. The CDR3 has 16 residues. The CDR3 loop reads CASSQQANLAKNIQYF. In DNA, the CDR3 is TGTGCCAGCAGTCAACAGGCGAATTTAGCCAAAAACATTCAGTACTTC.